One sample yielded the 21 T cell receptor beta chains listed below, sequenced in a study of T-cell memory formation after mild COVID-19. TCRdb analysed the 5' RACE reads with MiXCR anew, one entry per CDR3 protein. The table records about 210,000 distinct CDR3 sequences, 8% to 11% of them present only once. The sample comprised PBMCs or a T cell subset sorted from them (not recorded which). The source is a man between 18 and 35 years old who had mild COVID-19 (a few samples of this study predate the infection). Cell type and time point are not known.

V and J are TRBV4-1 and TRBJ2-3; TRBD2 agrees at 8 bases. Germline-derived CDR1 and CDR2 are MGHRA and YSYEKL. After removal of 3 bases from V and 1 base from J, the junction contained 9 bases not matched to a gene. CDR3 length: 17 amino acids. CDR3 region: CASSHPTLRGGTDTQYF. CDR3 sequence (DNA): TGCGCCAGCAGCCATCCTACTTTGCGGGGGGGCACAGATACGCAGTATTTT.

The chain combines TRBV7-6 with TRBJ1-4, with D tentatively TRBD1 (6 bases). This CDR3 comprises 15 residues. CDR1 SGHVS and CDR2 FNYEAQ come from the germline V gene. The V gene lost 1 base and the J gene lost 8 bases, with 14 bases spanning the gap. CDR3 protein: CASSLGVAGEEKLFF. The CDR3 DNA sequence: TGTGCCAGCAGCTTAGGTGTGGCAGGGGAAGAAAAACTGTTTTTT. The whole variable domain, remainder taken from reference TRBV7-6 and TRBJ1-4, is GAGVSQSPRYKVTKRGQDVALRCDPISGHVSLYWYRQALGQGPEFLTYFNYEAQQDKSGLPNDRFSAERPEGSISTLTIQRTEQRDSAMYRCASSLGVAGEEKLFFGSGTQLSVL.

This clonotype was seen at least ten times. The chain employs TRBV6-5 and TRBJ2-3; 8 bases match TRBD2. The germline gives CDR1 MNHEY, CDR2 SVGAGI. The trim removed 6 bases at V and 6 bases at J, leaving 14 bases unmatched. The CDR3 length is 16 residues. The CDR3 DNA reads as TGTGCCAGCAGATTAATGACTAGCGAGGTAGCGGATACGCAGTATTTT. Its protein is CASRLMTSEVADTQYF.

This clonotype was found a few times. V usage is TRBV29-1 and J usage is TRBJ1-2; the match to TRBD1 covers 7 bases. This CDR3 is 12 amino acids long. Germline-derived CDR1 and CDR2 are SQVTM and ANQGSEA. The CDR3 nucleotides read TGCATCACAGGGGACCCAAACTATGGCTACACCTTC. Its protein product is CITGDPNYGYTF.

This clonotype has only a few counts. The chain uses TRBV6-6 and TRBJ1-1; D remains unclear. The CDR3 has 11 residues. The V gene's germline CDR1 is MNHNY and CDR2 SVGAGI (reference sequence). Trimming cost V 0 bases and J 10 bases, with 6 bases left between them. The CDR3, as DNA: TGTGCCAGCAGTTACTCGAGTCTAGCTTTCTTT. Amino acid sequence: CASSYSSLAFF.

The sample holds a few counts of this clonotype. The CDR3 here is CASSQTPDSRLGGYTF. DNA for the CDR3: TGTGCCAGCAGCCAAACTCCGGACAGCCGACTAGGTGGCTACACCTTC. The chain has TRBV6-5 and TRBJ1-2; the D gene is possibly TRBD1 (6 bases). Trimming stripped 6 bases from V and 7 bases from J, with 24 bases between. This CDR3 has 16 amino acids. Looked up from germline, CDR1 is MNHEY and CDR2 is SVGAGI.

This chain uses TRBV20-1 with TRBJ2-5; D may be TRBD2 (5 bases). Per germline, CDR1 DFQATT and CDR2 SNEGSKA (reference sequence). This CDR3 spans 15 amino acids. V was pared by 0 bases and J by 4 bases, with 15 bases between. CDR3 DNA: TGCAGTGCTAGAGATGCCAGCGGAGGAGGAGAGACCCAGTACTTC. Translated, it gives CSARDASGGGETQYF.

This clonotype was found a few times. The rearrangement joins TRBV7-2 to TRBJ2-3, with D perhaps given as TRBD1 or TRBD2 (5 bases each). Per the germline V gene, CDR1 is SGHTA and CDR2 is FQGNSA. V lost 3 bases, J lost 5 bases, and 21 bases lay in between. The CDR3 loop spans 17 amino acids. CDR3 protein: CASSFQTGSKRGDTQYF. For the CDR3, the DNA is TGTGCCAGCAGCTTCCAAACCGGGTCAAAGAGGGGAGATACGCAGTATTTT.

This clonotype was detected many times. The chain links TRBV5-1 to TRBJ2-7; no reliable D call. The CDR3 is 15 amino acids. Germline CDR1 is SGHRS and CDR2 is YFSETQ. The ends were cut back, 0 bases at V and 0 bases at J, with 10 bases in the middle. The CDR3 sequence is CASSLAWLDSYEQYF. Here the CDR3 DNA reads TGCGCCAGCAGCTTGGCCTGGCTGGACTCCTACGAGCAGTACTTC.

This clonotype came up many times. The V and J genes are TRBV6-2 or TRBV6-3 and TRBJ2-3, with 14 positions matching TRBD2. Per germline, CDR1 MNHEY and CDR2 SVGEGT. V shed 6 bases and J 0 bases; nucleotides not matched to a gene: 5. CDR3 length: 17 residues. The CDR3: CASSRLAGGPSTDTQYF. In DNA form, the CDR3 reads TGTGCCAGCAGCCGACTAGCGGGGGGGCCAAGCACAGATACGCAGTATTTT.

V gene TRBV2 combines with J gene TRBJ2-2; TRBD1 matches 12 bases. The J segment lost 4 bases and the V segment lost 7 bases, leaving 4 bases of the junction unmatched. Germline V gene lookup returns CDR1 SNHLY and CDR2 FYNNEI. The CDR3 length is 15 residues. CDR3 region: CASTGTGGGTGELFF. DNA of the CDR3: TGTGCCAGCACCGGGACAGGGGGCGGCACCGGGGAGCTGTTTTTT.

Only a few counts were recorded for this clonotype. The genes are TRBV18 and TRBJ1-1; TRBD1 aligns across 8 bases. Germline V gene sequence: CDR1 KGHSH, CDR2 LQKENI. J was trimmed by 1 base and V by 4 bases; bases with no gene match: 5. The CDR3 runs 15 residues. CDR3: CASSLRTGPNTEAFF. The CDR3 coding sequence is TGTGCCAGCTCACTTAGGACAGGGCCGAACACTGAAGCTTTCTTT.

A few counts support this clonotype. V and J are TRBV12-3 or TRBV12-4 and TRBJ1-5, with D maybe TRBD1 (5 bases). Trimming took off 2 bases at V and 5 bases at J, with 10 bases between the two ends. The CDR3 totals 14 residues. CDR3 nucleotides: TGTGCCAGCAGTTTATCAGGGACCCATCAGCCCCAGCATTTT. Translated: CASSLSGTHQPQHF.

This clonotype was observed a handful of times. J is TRBJ2-7 and V is TRBV28; no definite D call. The V end was cut by 5 bases, the J end by 0 bases, with 14 bases between. Germline CDR1 MDHEN, CDR2 SYDVKM. The CDR3 runs to 15 residues. The CDR3, as DNA: TGTGCCAGCAGTCCCGGCAGTGAAGACTCCTACGAGCAGTACGTC. Translated, it gives CASSPGSEDSYEQYV.

This sequence joins TRBV9 and TRBJ2-5; 9 bases match TRBD2. Germline V CDR1 and CDR2: SGDLS, YYNGEE. CDR3 length: 14 amino acids. V shed 3 bases and J 5 bases; nucleotides not matched to a gene: 5. The CDR3 DNA follows: TGTGCCAGCAGCGCCCCTCTAGCGGGGGAGACCCAGTACTTC. It is translated as CASSAPLAGETQYF.

This chain links TRBV7-3 with TRBJ1-3, with D possibly TRBD1 on 6 matching bases. Trimming left V 4 bases short and J 2 bases short, with 18 bases between. Germline CDR1 is SGHTA and CDR2 is FQGTGA. The CDR3 is 17 residues long. CDR3 nucleotide sequence: TGTGCCAGCAGCTCCGATTCGCGGGGGGCCCCTGGAAACACCATATATTTT. It is translated as CASSSDSRGAPGNTIYF.

This chain joins TRBV4-1 and TRBJ1-1; no clear D gene. There are 16 residues in the CDR3. V was cut by 4 bases and J by 2 bases, with 17 bases left in between. In germline, CDR1 is MGHRA, CDR2 YSYEKL. The chain's CDR3 is CASSPPSHYINTEAFF. Here the CDR3 DNA reads TGCGCCAGCAGCCCCCCCTCCCACTACATAAACACTGAAGCTTTCTTT.

This clonotype occurred a few times. The chain joins TRBV12-3 or TRBV12-4 to TRBJ2-2; tentatively, D is TRBD2 (6 bases). With 7 bases removed from V and 6 bases from J, the gap between germline ends came to 12 bases. The CDR3 consists of 13 residues. CDR3 amino acids: CASKPLAPGELFF. The CDR3 nucleotides are TGTGCCAGCAAACCTCTAGCGCCCGGGGAGCTGTTTTTT.

This clonotype appeared a single time. The chain is built from TRBV7-2 and TRBJ2-1; 7 nucleotides match TRBD1. The CDR3 has 17 amino acids. The junction had 12 bases not matched to a gene; V was cut back by 5 bases and J by 2 bases. Germline V gene lookup returns CDR1 SGHTA and CDR2 FQGNSA. The CDR3: CASSEVGTVGTYNEQFF. The CDR3 region has the DNA TGTGCCAGCAGCGAAGTGGGGACAGTGGGAACCTACAATGAGCAGTTCTTC.

V gene TRBV5-1 combines with J gene TRBJ2-5, with unresolved D. From germline, CDR1 is SGHRS and CDR2 YFSETQ. The CDR3 runs 16 residues. V was trimmed by 2 bases and J by 5 bases, leaving 19 bases between them. In DNA, the CDR3 is TGCGCCAGCAGCTTCCCTGAAGGGCAGCCCTCGGAGACCCAGTACTTC. The encoded protein is CASSFPEGQPSETQYF.

This clonotype was seen more than once but under ten times. This rearrangement joins TRBV5-6 to TRBJ1-3; D is ambiguous. The germline V gene encodes CDR1 SGHDT and CDR2 YYEEEE. The CDR3 is 15 residues long. V shed 2 bases and J shed 4 bases, with 13 bases lying between them. The DNA for the CDR3 is TGTGCCAGCAGCTTCTTCGGGCTGCGGGGAAACACCATATATTTT. Translated, it gives CASSFFGLRGNTIYF.